What follows are 7 T cell receptor beta chains derived from one specimen sequenced in a study of beta chain features in type 1 diabetes. Study results and limitations: There was a moderate but significant shortening of TCRB CDR3s in all four CD4+ subsets of Type 1 diabetes patients.

As every portion of the isolated RNA was reverse transcribed, the sequencing read expressed TCRB transcripts. TCRdb keeps only in-frame clones here, not all; method: immunoSEQ multiplex PCR. Found here are some 660,000 clones, more than 13% of them singletons; the top ten hold 0.03% to 0.04%. Their cognate antigens are unknown. Sequencing was performed on naive CD4+ T cells from blood. Every receptor here comes from a man younger than 30 with type 1 diabetes.

V and J are TRBV2 and TRBJ1-5; 9 positions agree with TRBD1. CDR1 is SNHLY, CDR2 FYNNEI, per germline. After removal of 6 bases from V and 4 bases from J, the junction contained 7 bases not matched to a gene. The CDR3 loop spans 15 amino acids. DNA of the CDR3: TGTGCCAGCAGGGAAACAGGGGGCCGTAATCAGCCCCAGCATTTT. It encodes CASRETGGRNQPQHF.

This clone was counted a few times. The chain employs TRBV23-1 and TRBJ1-6, with D maybe TRBD1 (6 bases). Being an ORF, TRBV23-1 has a function that is uncertain. The length of the CDR3 is 17 residues. Trimming stripped 4 bases from V and 1 base from J, with 14 bases between. Here the CDR3 DNA reads TGCGCCAGCAGTCCACCCCGGCAGGGGTCCTATAATTCACCCCTCCACTTT. Protein sequence: CASSPPRQGSYNSPLHF.

CDR3 bases: TGTGCCAGCGGGGAGACAAAGAATCAGCCCCAGCATTTT. Its protein product is CASGETKNQPQHF. The chain joins TRBV28 to TRBJ1-5; D gene uncertain. Germline CDR1 is MDHEN and CDR2 is SYDVKM. The CDR3 runs to 13 residues. V lost 8 bases, J lost 4 bases, and 12 bases lay in between.

This clone was found a few times. The genes are TRBV6-5 and TRBJ1-1; 9 bases are a match to TRBD1. V was clipped by 2 bases and J by 7 bases; unmatched bases: 5. The CDR3 totals 14 residues. CDR1 is MNHEY, CDR2 SVGAGI, per germline. CDR3: CASSYDRGDGEAFF. The CDR3 coding sequence is TGTGCCAGCAGTTACGACAGGGGGGATGGTGAAGCTTTCTTT.

With regard to this clone: Other DNA sequences in the sample encode the same CDR3. The rearrangement links TRBV29-1 to TRBJ2-5, with D perhaps matching TRBD1 (6 bases). Trimming stripped 1 base from V and 2 bases from J, with 11 bases between. The CDR3 spans 14 residues. CDR1 is SQVTM and CDR2 is ANQGSEA in the germline V gene. CDR3 residues: CSVEGTGWQETQYF. The CDR3 bases are TGCAGCGTTGAAGGCACAGGGTGGCAAGAGACCCAGTACTTC.

This chain links TRBV30 with TRBJ2-5; 13 bases map to TRBD2. CDR1 and CDR2 from the germline V gene are GTSNPN and SVGIG (reference sequence). The CDR3 consists of 15 residues. V shed 5 bases, J shed 3 bases, and the junction held 6 bases outside the gene matches. The CDR3, as DNA: TGTGCCTGGTCGATAGGACTAGCGGGAGAAGAGACCCAGTACTTC. It translates to CAWSIGLAGEETQYF.

This clone was seen a handful of times. J is TRBJ2-5 and V is TRBV5-1; the D is unclear. Trimming cost V 6 bases and J 4 bases, with 7 bases left between them. The CDR3 is made up of 11 amino acids. Germline V CDR1 and CDR2: SGHRS, YFSETQ. As DNA, the CDR3 is TGCGCCAGCACCGCGGCAGAGACCCAGTACTTC. It yields the protein CASTAAETQYF.